The following is a T cell receptor beta chain sequence with its context. Its antigen is undetermined. From germline, CDR1 is MNHEY and CDR2 SMNVEV (reference sequence). The CDR3 contains 15 residues. V lost 3 bases and J 0 bases, leaving 6 bases between the germline ends. Specified time point: newly diagnosed GD, antithyroid drugs for less than 3 months. Extracted RNA from PBMCs served as the source of the TCR library. Roughly 8.2 milliliters of peripheral blood were drawn into EDTA tubes. To make TCR beta libraries, researchers used iRepertoire HTBI primers and Arm-PCR of CDR3 regions. TCRdb analysed the multiplex PCR reads with MiXCR anew, one entry per CDR3 protein. The sample carries fewer than 650,000 distinct CDR3 sequences, around 16% recorded once. This sample was taken from a study of regulatory T cells in long-lasting Graves disease. Study overall: Recently diagnosed Graves' patients had received antithyroid drugs for under 3 months.

The study's findings and limits: TRBV28, TRBJ1-2 and TRBJ2-5 were favored in persistent disease.

These data are also associated with another study on T cells in Graves' hyperthyroidism and ophthalmopathy. That source adds: First-round RT-PCR with HTBI primers amplified the TCR CDR3 region.

J is TRBJ2-6 and V is TRBV27; no definite D call. This sequence was found in a man between 18 and 29 years old with Graves disease. The sequencing here drew on peripheral blood mononuclear cells (PBMCs), taken at new diagnosis, from a patient treated with antithyroid drugs. The CDR3 bases are TGTGCCAGCAGTTTCTTAGGCTCTGGGGCCAACGTCCTGACTTTC. Translating it yields CASSFLGSGANVLTF.